The 27 T cell receptor beta chains below all came from one sample that was sequenced in a study of OX40 agonist ivuxolimab in advanced cancers. The table came from immunoSEQ multiplex PCR; TCRdb's copy has only in-frame clones and leaves some out. The repertoire holds about 18,000 clones, with 78% as singletons. Specimen: CD4+ or CD8+ T cells sorted from blood, collected in a trial of the OX40 agonist ivuxolimab. The receptors stem from an adult with an advanced solid tumor such as melanoma, head and neck, liver or kidney cancer.

The chain links TRBV9 to TRBJ1-1, with 8 bases lining up with TRBD1. Germline V CDR1 and CDR2: SGDLS, YYNGEE. V lost 2 bases and J lost 1; bases outside the gene matches: 13. This CDR3 region has 18 residues. The CDR3 loop reads CASSVGGARGLENTEAFF. The DNA of the CDR3 is TGTGCCAGCAGCGTTGGGGGAGCCAGGGGGCTTGAGAACACTGAAGCTTTCTTT.

The chain combines TRBV7-2 with TRBJ2-1, with 11 bases lining up with TRBD2. The CDR3 has 17 amino acids. The V segment lost 1 base and the J segment 1 base; nucleotides outside the gene matches: 3. CDR1 and CDR2 (germline): SGHTA, FQGNSA. This CDR3 reads CASSLDASGGSYNEQFF. CDR3 DNA: TGTGCCAGCAGCTTAGATGCTAGCGGGGGGTCCTACAATGAGCAGTTCTTC.

The genes are TRBV4-3 and TRBJ1-2; D gene unclear. This CDR3 spans 14 amino acids. The germline V and J ends were trimmed by 1 base and 3 bases, with 9 bases remaining between them. CDR1 is LGHNA and CDR2 is YSLEER in the germline V gene. The CDR3: CASSQVKGHYGYTF. The CDR3 DNA follows: TGCGCCAGCAGCCAAGTTAAAGGGCACTATGGCTACACCTTC.

The rearrangement links TRBV7-2 to TRBJ2-3; 11 bases fit TRBD1. The germline V gene encodes CDR1 SGHTA and CDR2 FQGNSA. The CDR3 has 14 amino acids. V lost 4 bases to trimming and J lost 5 bases; unmatched junction nucleotides: 2. CDR3 protein: CASSYGTGGDTQYF. The CDR3, as DNA: TGTGCCAGCAGCTACGGGACAGGGGGAGATACGCAGTATTTT.

There are a few counts of this clone. The chain links TRBV4-2 to TRBJ1-2, with D perhaps matching TRBD1 (6 bases). In germline, CDR1 is LGHNA, CDR2 YNFKEQ. There are 18 residues in the CDR3. V was cut by 0 bases and J by 8 bases, with 25 bases left in between. The CDR3 loop is CASSQDGSGNRDLEGYTF. CDR3 bases: TGTGCCAGCAGCCAAGACGGGAGCGGGAACAGGGACTTAGAGGGCTACACCTTC.

The genes are TRBV6-1 and TRBJ2-5, with D perhaps TRBD1 (6 bases). The J call may not be correct, given that the DNA end is closer to TRBJ2-7. Germline loops: CDR1 MNHNS, CDR2 SASEGT. The length of the CDR3 is 11 residues. The CDR3 sequence: CASRAGAEQYF. The CDR3 DNA sequence: TGTGCCAGCAGGGCAGGGGCCGAGCAGTACTTC.

V gene TRBV4-3 combines with J gene TRBJ2-1, with D hard to call. Germline assignment: CDR1 LGHNA and CDR2 YSLEER. CDR3 length: 15 residues. V lost 0 bases, J lost 3 bases, and 9 bases lay in between. CDR3 DNA: TGCGCCAGCAGCCAAGATTCTACCAGCTACAATGAGCAGTTCTTC. Translating it yields CASSQDSTSYNEQFF.

The chain combines TRBV5-4 with TRBJ2-7, with D perhaps being TRBD1 or TRBD2 (6 bases each). Germline V gene lookup returns CDR1 SGHNT and CDR2 YYREEE (reference sequence). V was shortened by 3 bases and J by 1 base, with 17 bases between the two germline ends. The CDR3 is 16 residues long. This CDR3 reads CASSYGGGMWSYEQYF. DNA for the CDR3: TGTGCCAGCAGCTATGGAGGGGGGATGTGGTCCTACGAGCAGTACTTC.

The chain joins TRBV21-1 to TRBJ2-5; no DNA check was done on the table's D call, TRBD1. TRBV21-1 counts as a pseudogene. This CDR3 contains 16 residues. The CDR3 protein is CASIRSGDRVKETQYF. CDR3 nucleotides: TGTGCCAGTATCCGATCCGGGGACAGGGTCAAAGAGACCCAGTACTTC.

The chain links TRBV28 to TRBJ1-4; the match to TRBD1 covers 7 bases. Per the germline V gene, CDR1 is MDHEN and CDR2 is SYDVKM. V dropped 5 bases and J dropped 0; count of bases not matched to a gene: 15. The CDR3 is 19 amino acids. The chain's CDR3 is CASSPFDRVPVATNEKLFF. The CDR3 nucleotides are TGTGCCAGCAGTCCCTTCGACAGGGTCCCCGTTGCAACTAATGAAAAACTGTTTTTT.

This clone was detected once. This chain uses TRBV5-5 with TRBJ2-7, with 7 positions matching TRBD1. This CDR3 region has 14 residues. Germline CDR1 is SGHKS and CDR2 is YYEKEE (reference sequence). The J segment lost 3 bases and the V segment lost 3 bases, leaving 6 bases of the junction unmatched. Written as DNA, the CDR3 is TGTGCCAGCAGCTATGGGACAGTTCTCTACGAGCAGTACTTC. This translates into CASSYGTVLYEQYF.

The rearrangement links TRBV18 to TRBJ2-5; 8 nucleotides match TRBD1. The CDR3 loop spans 15 amino acids. Trimming took 1 base from V and 4 from J; bases not matched to a gene: 5. The germline CDR1 and CDR2 sequences are KGHSH and LQKENI. CDR3 sequence (DNA): TGTGCCAGCTCACCACGGACAGGGTTGGGAGAGACCCAGTACTTC. This encodes CASSPRTGLGETQYF.

This sequence joins TRBV13 and TRBJ2-5, with D unresolved. Per germline, CDR1 PRHDT and CDR2 FYEKMQ (reference sequence). Trimming removed 0 bases from V and 2 bases from J, with 13 bases in between. The CDR3 spans 16 residues. The CDR3 sequence is CASSLGNAIRQETQYF. As DNA, the CDR3 is TGTGCCAGCAGCTTAGGGAACGCCATCCGACAAGAGACCCAGTACTTC.

The CDR3 DNA reads as TGTGCCAGCAGCTTACAGGGGGCTAACTACAATGAGCAGTTCTTC. Protein: CASSLQGANYNEQFF. V gene TRBV5-4 combines with J gene TRBJ2-1, with TRBD1 matching over 9 bases. This CDR3 spans 15 amino acids. Germline trimming cut 2 bases from V and 3 bases from J; bases unmatched to any gene: 3. The germline V gene encodes CDR1 SGHNT and CDR2 YYREEE (reference sequence).

This clone is a singleton in its sample. The CDR3 bases are TGTGCCAGCAGCGTACTAGCGGGGGGGTCCACAGATACGCAGTATTTT. Protein: CASSVLAGGSTDTQYF. V is TRBV7-9 and J is TRBJ2-3, with TRBD2 identical over 13 bases. Germline values: CDR1 SEHNR, CDR2 FQNEAQ (reference sequence). The CDR3 runs 16 residues. J lost 2 bases, V lost 5 bases, and 4 bases had no gene match.

The chain combines TRBV2 with TRBJ1-2; unclear D gene. Germline CDR1 is SNHLY and CDR2 is FYNNEI. There are 11 residues in the CDR3. V lost 7 bases, J lost 8 bases, and 11 bases lay in between. CDR3 DNA: TGTGCCAGCATTCTACACCTAGGCTACACCTTC. Protein product: CASILHLGYTF.

This chain's CDR3 is CASSHVDRGDGYTF. CDR3 nucleotides: TGCGCCAGCAGCCACGTAGACAGGGGGGATGGCTACACCTTC. The chain has TRBV4-1 and TRBJ1-2; 9 positions agree with TRBD1. In germline, CDR1 is MGHRA, CDR2 YSYEKL. The CDR3 is made up of 14 amino acids. V was clipped by 3 bases and J by 6 bases; unmatched bases: 5.

This chain links TRBV6-6 with TRBJ2-3, with 7 bases lining up with TRBD2. Germline assignment: CDR1 MNHNY and CDR2 SVGAGI (reference sequence). J gave up 5 bases and V 5 bases, and 7 bases lay outside the gene matches. The CDR3 runs to 14 residues. CDR3 nucleotides: TGTGCCAGCAGTCCGGGACTAAGGGTAGATACGCAGTATTTT. The encoded protein is CASSPGLRVDTQYF.

V usage is TRBV7-3 and J usage is TRBJ2-1; D is perhaps TRBD2 (6 bases). This CDR3 has 14 residues. Trimming took 5 bases from V and 6 from J, leaving 14 bases between them. In germline, CDR1 is SGHTA, CDR2 FQGTGA. This CDR3 is CASSPPGDLNEQFF. CDR3 DNA: TGTGCCAGCAGCCCTCCGGGAGACCTCAATGAGCAGTTCTTC.

The rearrangement links TRBV9 to TRBJ1-3; tentatively, D is TRBD1 (5 bases). The CDR3 runs 15 residues. Trimming took off 2 bases at V and 3 bases at J, with 12 bases between the two ends. Germline V CDR1 and CDR2: SGDLS, YYNGEE. DNA of the CDR3: TGTGCCAGCAGCGTGGGACGACCGGGTGGAAACACCATATATTTT. Translated, it gives CASSVGRPGGNTIYF.

The rearrangement joins TRBV9 to TRBJ2-2; the D gene is possibly TRBD2 (6 bases). This CDR3 region has 15 residues. CDR1 is SGDLS and CDR2 is YYNGEE in the germline V gene. Trimming removed 8 bases from V and 0 bases from J, with 14 bases in between. CDR3 in DNA: TGTGCCAGTCAAGTGGGGACTTCGAACACCGGGGAGCTGTTTTTT. Translation: CASQVGTSNTGELFF. Using reference TRBV9 and TRBJ2-2 for the parts outside the CDR3, the full variable domain is DSGVTQTPKHLITATGQRVTLRCSPRSGDLSVYWYQQSLDQGLQFLIQYYNGEERAKGNILERFSAQQFPDLHSELNLSSLELGDSALYFCASQVGTSNTGELFFGEGSRLTVL.

The chain recombines TRBV5-6 with TRBJ2-7; TRBD2 agrees at 12 bases. This CDR3 is built from 16 residues. The trim removed 4 bases at V and 3 bases at J, leaving 8 bases unmatched. CDR1 and CDR2 (germline): SGHDT, YYEEEE. CDR3 region: CASSDSRLAGVYEQYF. As DNA, the CDR3 is TGTGCCAGCAGCGACAGTCGACTAGCGGGAGTCTACGAGCAGTACTTC.

J is TRBJ1-1 and V is TRBV9; perhaps TRBD1 as D (5 bases). Germline V CDR1 and CDR2: SGDLS, YYNGEE. This CDR3 is built from 15 residues. V was pared by 4 bases and J by 3 bases, with 16 bases between. The CDR3 sequence is CASSPEPDRDTEAFF. CDR3 coding DNA: TGTGCCAGCAGCCCGGAACCCGACAGAGACACTGAAGCTTTCTTT. The entire variable domain, with the rest obtained from reference TRBV9 and TRBJ1-1, is as follows: DSGVTQTPKHLITATGQRVTLRCSPRSGDLSVYWYQQSLDQGLQFLIQYYNGEERAKGNILERFSAQQFPDLHSELNLSSLELGDSALYFCASSPEPDRDTEAFFGQGTRLTVV.

The chain recombines TRBV11-2 with TRBJ2-2; D not certain. The germline V gene has CDR1 SGHAT and CDR2 FQNNGV. The V end was cut by 2 bases, the J end by 4 bases, with 11 bases between. This CDR3 comprises 15 residues. The CDR3 DNA follows: TGTGCCAGCAGCTTATCGTCGAAGGGCACCGGGGAGCTGTTTTTT. Encoded protein: CASSLSSKGTGELFF.

The V and J genes are TRBV19 and TRBJ1-1; 8 nucleotides align to TRBD1. CDR1 is LNHDA and CDR2 is SQIVND in the germline V gene (reference sequence). The CDR3 totals 13 residues. The trim removed 5 bases at V and 3 bases at J, leaving 2 bases unmatched. The CDR3 region is CASSLDRDTEAFF. The CDR3 DNA reads TGTGCCAGTAGTCTGGACAGGGACACTGAAGCTTTCTTT. The full variable domain, completed using reference TRBV19 and TRBJ1-1, is DGGITQSPKYLFRKEGQNVTLSCEQNLNHDAMYWYRQDPGQGLRLIYYSQIVNDFQKGDIAEGYSVSREKKESFPLTVTSAQKNPTAFYLCASSLDRDTEAFFGQGTRLTVV.

This chain links TRBV29-1 with TRBJ2-5; 9 bases are a match to TRBD1. The J call may not be correct, given that the DNA end is closer to TRBJ2-7. The CDR3 has 16 amino acids. The germline V gene encodes CDR1 SQVTM and CDR2 ANQGSEA. Here the CDR3 DNA reads TGCAGCGTTGAAGATCAGGACAGGGGTTGGCCCTACGAGCAGTACTTC. This codes for CSVEDQDRGWPYEQYF.

The rearrangement links TRBV27 to TRBJ1-2; the D is unclear. Deletions cut 11 bases from V and 5 bases from J, with 9 bases between. From germline, CDR1 is MNHEY and CDR2 SMNVEV (reference sequence). This CDR3 region has 10 residues. Written as DNA, the CDR3 is TGTGCCGGGCTACCTTATGGCTACACCTTC. Translation gives CAGLPYGYTF.